This T cell receptor (beta chain) derives from a study of blood T cell repertoires in COVID-19. Clones were sequenced by immunoSEQ multiplex PCR, and TCRdb holds only the in-frame ones, with some missing. Of about 400,000 clones listed, about 88% are singletons. The CDR3 loop spans 15 amino acids. The germline V gene encodes CDR1 SGHTA and CDR2 FQGNSA. The ends lost 4 bases at V and 5 bases at J; junction bases unmatched: 7. This sequence originates from a human donor in a cohort sampled during active COVID-19. The genes are TRBV7-2 and TRBJ1-2; 10 bases are shared with TRBD1. Sequencing input: peripheral blood. Written as DNA, the CDR3 is TGTGCCAGCAGCTCGGACCCGGGACAGGGGTATGGCTACACCTTC. Its translation is CASSSDPGQGYGYTF.